What follows are 32 T cell receptor beta chains derived from one specimen sequenced in a study of technical replicates of blood from a handful of donors. TCRdb's table, derived via immunoSEQ multiplex PCR, lists solely in-frame clones and lacks some. Of under 85,000 clones listed, 85% to 95% are singletons. Specimen: T cells isolated from PBMCs. Source of these receptors: a human donor in good health.

The gene calls are TRBV30 and TRBJ2-7; 7 bases fit TRBD1. The trim removed 1 base at V and 6 bases at J, leaving 9 bases unmatched. Germline V gene lookup returns CDR1 GTSNPN and CDR2 SVGIG (reference sequence). CDR3 length equals 14 residues. In DNA form, the CDR3 reads TGTGCCTGGAGTGAAGACAGGGTATTAGGCGAGCAGTACTTC. It codes for CAWSEDRVLGEQYF.

This clone was counted a few times. The chain links TRBV6-6 to TRBJ2-1; TRBD1 is a possible D gene (5 bases). Germline CDR1 is MNHNY and CDR2 is SVGAGI (reference sequence). The CDR3 loop spans 14 amino acids. Trimming took off 6 bases at V and 5 bases at J, with 14 bases between the two ends. CDR3 nucleotides: TGTGCCAGCAGCTTCAGGGTTTTTAACAATGAGCAGTTCTTC. It yields the protein CASSFRVFNNEQFF.

V is TRBV20-1 and J is TRBJ1-1; 10 bases match TRBD1. Trimming cost V 6 bases and J 11 bases; bases outside gene matches: 6. This CDR3 is built from 11 residues. Germline CDR1 reads DFQATT; CDR2 reads SNEGSKA (reference sequence). The CDR3 coding sequence is TGCAGTGCCCCGACAGGGGGCAAGGCTTTCTTT. It translates to CSAPTGGKAFF.

This rearrangement joins TRBV4-2 to TRBJ2-7, with D possibly being TRBD2 (6 bases). The CDR3 runs 15 residues. Germline CDR1 reads LGHNA; CDR2 reads YNFKEQ. The V end lost 0 bases, the J end lost 0 bases, and 9 bases lay between the germline ends. The CDR3 reads CASSQETAGSYEQYF. For the CDR3, the DNA is TGTGCCAGCAGCCAAGAAACAGCGGGCTCCTACGAGCAGTACTTC.

The chain combines TRBV28 with TRBJ1-4; perhaps TRBD1 as D (5 bases). The germline CDR1 and CDR2 sequences are MDHEN and SYDVKM. Deletions cut 8 bases from V and 2 bases from J, with 15 bases between. CDR3 length: 15 amino acids. Here the CDR3 reads CASGLESGTNEKLFF. CDR3 DNA: TGTGCCAGCGGACTAGAATCAGGGACTAATGAAAAACTGTTTTTT.

CDR3 sequence reads: CASSGRQGAGEQYF. The DNA of the CDR3 is TGCGCCAGCAGCGGAAGGCAGGGGGCTGGAGAGCAGTACTTC. The chain combines TRBV5-1 with TRBJ2-7, with 8 bases fitting TRBD1. The CDR3 is made up of 14 amino acids. The germline V gene has CDR1 SGHRS and CDR2 YFSETQ. V shed 4 bases and J 7 bases; nucleotides not matched to a gene: 10.

This chain connects TRBV27 to TRBJ2-3; perhaps TRBD1 as D (6 bases). The V and J ends lost 6 bases and 6 bases respectively, with 10 bases between them. The CDR3 extends over 12 amino acids. CDR1 is MNHEY, CDR2 SMNVEV, per germline (reference sequence). DNA of the CDR3: TGTGCCAGCAGGACAGGAACGGATACGCAGTATTTT. Protein product: CASRTGTDTQYF.

This clone was observed a handful of times. The chain couples TRBV13 to TRBJ1-1; TRBD1 might be the D (6 bases). This CDR3 region has 14 residues. The germline V gene encodes CDR1 PRHDT and CDR2 FYEKMQ (reference sequence). The V gene lost 4 bases and the J gene lost 2 bases, with 11 bases spanning the gap. CDR3: CASSSGQANTEAFF. The DNA of the CDR3 is TGTGCCAGCAGCTCGGGACAAGCCAACACTGAAGCTTTCTTT.

This chain uses TRBV6-5 with TRBJ1-1; TRBD1 agrees at 7 bases. The ends lost 0 bases at V and 6 bases at J; junction bases unmatched: 10. Germline V gene sequence: CDR1 MNHEY, CDR2 SVGAGI. The CDR3 has 16 amino acids. The DNA of the CDR3 is TGTGCCAGCAGTTACTCGATGTTAGGGGGCGATGCTGAAGCTTTCTTT. Amino acids: CASSYSMLGGDAEAFF.

The chain combines TRBV6-5 with TRBJ2-5, with a weak D call TRBD1 (5 bases). This CDR3 has 16 residues. Germline CDR1 reads MNHEY; CDR2 reads SVGAGI. V lost 0 bases and J 5 bases, leaving 16 bases between the germline ends. Here the CDR3 reads CASSYSDTGHGETQYF. As DNA, the CDR3 is TGTGCCAGCAGTTACTCCGACACCGGACACGGGGAGACCCAGTACTTC.

V usage is TRBV11-3 and J usage is TRBJ2-2, with 9 bases fitting TRBD2. V was clipped by 5 bases and J by 8 bases; unmatched bases: 9. CDR1 is SGHNT, CDR2 YENEEA, per germline. The length of the CDR3 is 15 residues. DNA for the CDR3: TGTGCCAGCAGCGGTTCTAGCGGGGATGTGGGGGAGCTGTTTTTT. It encodes CASSGSSGDVGELFF.

The chain uses TRBV7-6 and TRBJ2-7; 8 nucleotides agree with TRBD1. CDR1 and CDR2 from the germline V gene are SGHVS and FNYEAQ. The CDR3 has 14 residues. V lost 5 bases and J lost 6; bases outside the gene matches: 9. The CDR3 bases are TGTGCCAGCAGCCCCGGGACAGGAGGGGTCGAGCAGTACTTC. Translation gives CASSPGTGGVEQYF.

V is TRBV9 and J is TRBJ1-4; D possibly corresponds to TRBD1 (5 bases). This CDR3 comprises 16 residues. CDR1 is SGDLS and CDR2 is YYNGEE in the germline V gene. Trimming removed 0 bases from V and 0 bases from J, with 9 bases in between. The CDR3 spells CASSVGGTATNEKLFF. The CDR3 coding sequence is TGTGCCAGCAGCGTAGGGGGGACTGCAACTAATGAAAAACTGTTTTTT.

The chain employs TRBV7-2 and TRBJ2-5; tentatively, D is TRBD2 (6 bases). Trimming removed 1 base from V and 0 bases from J, with 9 bases in between. The CDR3 totals 15 residues. CDR1 SGHTA and CDR2 FQGNSA come from the germline V gene. CDR3 nucleotide sequence: TGTGCCAGCAGCTTAGGGGGGGACTACCAAGAGACCCAGTACTTC. This sequence encodes CASSLGGDYQETQYF.

This clone showed up just once. V and J are TRBV28 and TRBJ2-3, with TRBD2 matching 9 bases. Germline loops: CDR1 MDHEN, CDR2 SYDVKM. Trimming at V came to 5 bases and at J to 3 bases, leaving 9 bases not matched to a gene. This CDR3 spans 16 amino acids. In DNA, the CDR3 is TGTGCCAGCAGTCCGATGTCTCTAGCGGGAACAGATACGCAGTATTTT. Protein sequence: CASSPMSLAGTDTQYF. Variable domain in full (rest from reference TRBV28 and TRBJ2-3): DVKVTQSSRYLVKRTGEKVFLECVQDMDHENMFWYRQDPGLGLRLIYFSYDVKMKEKGDIPEGYSVSREKKERFSLILESASTNQTSMYLCASSPMSLAGTDTQYFGPGTRLTVL.

The CDR3 protein is CASRPRGAGGSNEQFF. In nucleotides, the CDR3 is TGTGCCAGCAGGCCGCGGGGGGCGGGAGGGTCCAATGAGCAGTTCTTC. The V and J genes are TRBV7-6 and TRBJ2-1; the match to TRBD2 covers 9 bases. Germline CDR1 SGHVS, CDR2 FNYEAQ. With 6 bases clipped from V and 6 bases from J, the junction kept 12 bases outside the gene matches. The CDR3 loop spans 16 amino acids. The whole variable domain, remainder taken from reference TRBV7-6 and TRBJ2-1, is GAGVSQSPRYKVTKRGQDVALRCDPISGHVSLYWYRQALGQGPEFLTYFNYEAQQDKSGLPNDRFSAERPEGSISTLTIQRTEQRDSAMYRCASRPRGAGGSNEQFFGPGTRLTVL.

V and J are TRBV7-2 and TRBJ2-7; possible D gene TRBD1, 6 bases. CDR1 is SGHTA, CDR2 FQGNSA, per germline. The ends were cut back, 5 bases at V and 2 bases at J, with 13 bases in the middle. The CDR3 loop spans 14 amino acids. The chain's CDR3 is CASSPTGTTYEQYF. The CDR3 region has the DNA TGTGCCAGCAGCCCTACCGGGACAACCTACGAGCAGTACTTC.

The chain recombines TRBV2 with TRBJ1-2, with a weak D call TRBD1 (5 bases). This CDR3 spans 15 amino acids. The ends were cut back, 4 bases at V and 4 bases at J, with 16 bases in the middle. The germline CDR1 and CDR2 sequences are SNHLY and FYNNEI. The CDR3 region is CASSGGVRGGYGYTF. The CDR3 bases are TGTGCCAGCAGTGGGGGGGTGAGGGGTGGCTATGGCTACACCTTC.

This clone was seen a single time. The chain links TRBV4-1 to TRBJ2-6; no reliable D call. The germline V and J ends were trimmed by 1 base and 0 bases, with 7 bases remaining between them. Germline-derived CDR1 and CDR2 are MGHRA and YSYEKL. This CDR3 is 16 amino acids long. The CDR3 region is CASSQGSVSGANVLTF. Written as DNA, the CDR3 is TGCGCCAGCAGCCAAGGGTCAGTCTCTGGGGCCAACGTCCTGACTTTC.

The chain combines TRBV7-6 with TRBJ2-2; tentative D call: TRBD2 (5 bases). Germline loops: CDR1 SGHVS, CDR2 FNYEAQ. The CDR3 is made up of 15 amino acids. V was clipped by 1 base and J by 5 bases, with 11 bases between them. The CDR3 DNA sequence: TGTGCCAGCAGCTTAGGAGGGCCCCGAACCGGGGAGCTGTTTTTT. This codes for CASSLGGPRTGELFF.

This CDR3 is CASSLPRTGGNTEAFF. The CDR3 DNA is TGTGCCAGCAGCTTACCTAGGACAGGGGGGAACACTGAAGCTTTCTTT. The V gene is TRBV7-6, the J gene TRBJ1-1, with TRBD1 matching over 10 bases. The germline CDR1 and CDR2 sequences are SGHVS and FNYEAQ. Germline trimming cut 2 bases from V and 1 base from J; bases unmatched to any gene: 4. The CDR3 has 16 amino acids.

The J gene is TRBJ2-7, the V gene TRBV7-2; D may be TRBD1 (6 bases). This CDR3 has 16 amino acids. Germline CDR1 reads SGHTA; CDR2 reads FQGNSA. V was shortened by 5 bases and J by 3 bases, with 20 bases between the two germline ends. Here the CDR3 DNA reads TGTGCCAGCAGCCCCGAATCCCGGACAGATGACTACGAGCAGTACTTC. Protein: CASSPESRTDDYEQYF. Full variable domain (remainder filled in from reference TRBV7-2 and TRBJ2-7): GAGVSQSPSNKVTEKGKDVELRCDPISGHTALYWYRQSLGQGLEFLIYFQGNSAPDKSGLPSDRFSAERTGGSVSTLTIQRTQQEDSAVYLCASSPESRTDDYEQYFGPGTRLTVT.

V usage is TRBV15 and J usage is TRBJ2-3; 7 bases fit TRBD2. The J segment lost 4 bases and the V segment lost 3 bases, leaving 4 bases of the junction unmatched. The CDR3 spans 14 residues. CDR1 is LNHNV, CDR2 YYDKDF, per germline (reference sequence). The CDR3 reads CATSRSGGADTQYF. In nucleotides, the CDR3 is TGTGCCACCAGCAGGTCGGGGGGTGCAGATACGCAGTATTTT.

The chain recombines TRBV25-1 with TRBJ1-6; 7 bases match TRBD1. The germline V gene encodes CDR1 MGHDK and CDR2 SYGVNS. V shed 5 bases and J 7 bases; nucleotides not matched to a gene: 5. The CDR3 is 14 amino acids. The CDR3 loop reads CASSIRTGNSPLHF. CDR3 DNA sequence: TGTGCCAGCAGTATAAGGACAGGAAATTCACCCCTCCACTTT.

This chain links TRBV25-1 with TRBJ1-1, with D perhaps matching TRBD1 (6 bases). Trimming pared 6 bases from V and 1 base from J, leaving 12 bases between. The CDR3 length is 14 residues. Germline assignment: CDR1 MGHDK and CDR2 SYGVNS. CDR3 region: CASRETGKNTEAFF. CDR3 DNA: TGTGCCAGCAGAGAGACAGGCAAGAACACTGAAGCTTTCTTT.

This chain connects TRBV29-1 to TRBJ1-1; D ambiguous. Per the germline V gene, CDR1 is SQVTM and CDR2 is ANQGSEA. V was trimmed by 2 bases and J by 1 base, leaving 8 bases between them. This CDR3 has 13 amino acids. Here the CDR3 DNA reads TGCAGCGTTGAACGGGTAGGGAACACTGAAGCTTTCTTT. Translation gives CSVERVGNTEAFF.

The V and J genes are TRBV7-8 and TRBJ1-1; no clear D. This CDR3 region has 14 residues. The V gene lost 1 base and the J gene lost 1 base, with 7 bases spanning the gap. Germline values: CDR1 SGHVS, CDR2 FQNEAQ. The CDR3, as DNA: TGTGCCAGCAGCTTAGTTGGGCAGAACACTGAAGCTTTCTTT. Protein sequence: CASSLVGQNTEAFF.

V gene TRBV2 combines with J gene TRBJ1-1, with 8 bases fitting TRBD1. The germline CDR1 and CDR2 sequences are SNHLY and FYNNEI. The CDR3 covers 13 residues. Trimming removed 8 bases from V and 4 bases from J; junction bases left unmatched: 6. CDR3 region: CASLTGTGTEAFF. DNA for the CDR3: TGTGCCAGCTTAACCGGGACAGGCACTGAAGCTTTCTTT.

The chain employs TRBV28 and TRBJ2-3; 8 bases line up with TRBD2. This CDR3 contains 13 residues. The trim removed 8 bases at V and 1 base at J, leaving 2 bases unmatched. CDR1 is MDHEN and CDR2 is SYDVKM in the germline V gene. The CDR3 DNA reads as TGTGCCAGCGTCGGGGGGGGCACAGATACGCAGTATTTT. It yields the protein CASVGGGTDTQYF.

The chain employs TRBV10-3 and TRBJ1-5; 7 bases fit TRBD1. The CDR3 has 15 amino acids. V gave up 11 bases and J gave up 3 bases; unmatched junction bases: 13. Germline-derived CDR1 and CDR2 are ENHRY and SYGVKD. CDR3 DNA: TGTGCCCCCTGGAGGGCCAGGGGGAACAATCAGCCCCAGCATTTT. Translating it yields CAPWRARGNNQPQHF.

The J gene is TRBJ2-7, the V gene TRBV28; weak D call: TRBD2 (6 bases). CDR1 is MDHEN and CDR2 is SYDVKM in the germline V gene. CDR3 length: 16 amino acids. The V gene lost 2 bases and the J gene lost 0 bases, with 14 bases spanning the gap. The DNA of the CDR3 is TGTGCCAGCAGTTTACGGTTGGGCGGGATCTCCTACGAGCAGTACTTC. The encoded protein is CASSLRLGGISYEQYF.

A note on this clone: The sample contains more than one DNA sequence encoding this CDR3. The chain carries TRBV6-5 and TRBJ2-7; weak D call: TRBD1 (5 bases). This CDR3 is built from 11 residues. V was cut by 6 bases and J by 2 bases, with 5 bases left in between. Germline loops: CDR1 MNHEY, CDR2 SVGAGI. CDR3 sequence (DNA): TGTGCCAGCAGGACAGCCTACGAGCAGTACTTC. It translates to CASRTAYEQYF.